One sample yielded the 13 T cell receptor beta chains listed below, sequenced in a study of blood T cell repertoires in COVID-19. Profiled with immunoSEQ multiplex PCR; TCRdb holds only in-frame clones, not every one. The table shows about 100,000 clones, with approximately 80% occurring only once. The source material was peripheral blood. Receptor source: a human donor in a cohort sampled during active COVID-19.

This clone is a singleton in its sample. CDR3: CVYTGRDTQYF. In nucleotides, the CDR3 is TGCGTCTACACAGGGCGCGATACGCAGTATTTT. The rearrangement joins TRBV20-1 to TRBJ2-3, with D possibly matching TRBD1 (6 bases). Germline V lookup: CDR1 DFQATT, CDR2 SNEGSKA (reference sequence). The CDR3 is 11 residues long.

This sequence joins TRBV7-3 and TRBJ2-3, with D perhaps TRBD2 (7 bases). V was cut by 2 bases and J by 4 bases, with 13 bases left in between. This CDR3 is 15 amino acids long. Germline CDR1 is SGHTA and CDR2 is FQGTGA. The CDR3: CASSLRGGRADTQYF. The CDR3 DNA is TGTGCCAGCAGCTTACGCGGGGGCCGGGCAGATACGCAGTATTTT. Based on the CDR3 plus reference TRBV7-3 and TRBJ2-3, the full variable domain is GAGVSQTPSNKVTEKGKYVELRCDPISGHTALYWYRQSLGQGPEFLIYFQGTGAADDSGLPNDRFFAVRPEGSVSTLKIQRTERGDSAVYLCASSLRGGRADTQYFGPGTRLTVL.

V and J are TRBV20-1 and TRBJ2-4; perhaps TRBD2 as D (6 bases). Germline CDR1 DFQATT, CDR2 SNEGSKA (reference sequence). There are 12 residues in the CDR3. Trimming pared 3 bases from V and 13 bases from J, leaving 16 bases between. The CDR3 is CSASRSGQAQYF. DNA for the CDR3: TGCAGTGCTAGTAGGAGCGGGCAAGCGCAGTACTTC.

The CDR3 loop is CASSQAEYKGLAGASSYNEQFF. The CDR3 coding sequence is TGCGCCAGCAGCCAAGCGGAATACAAGGGACTAGCGGGGGCAAGCTCCTACAATGAGCAGTTCTTC. This chain connects TRBV4-1 to TRBJ2-1; 14 nucleotides align to TRBD2. Per the germline V gene, CDR1 is MGHRA and CDR2 is YSYEKL. The CDR3 consists of 22 residues. V lost 1 base to trimming and J lost 0 bases; unmatched junction nucleotides: 14.

This clone was counted a single time. The V gene is TRBV7-8, the J gene TRBJ2-5; 7 positions agree with TRBD1. V gave up 5 bases and J gave up 5 bases; unmatched junction bases: 11. Germline CDR1 and CDR2: SGHVS and FQNEAQ. This CDR3 spans 15 amino acids. The CDR3 reads CASSTMTGPEETQYF. CDR3 nucleotides: TGTGCCAGCAGCACCATGACAGGGCCAGAGGAGACCCAGTACTTC.

The chain carries TRBV7-2 and TRBJ1-3; D remains ambiguous. Trimming removed 0 bases from V and 0 bases from J, with 3 bases in between. CDR1 SGHTA and CDR2 FQGNSA come from the germline V gene. This CDR3 has 14 residues. CDR3 residues: CASSLAISGNTIYF. DNA of the CDR3: TGTGCCAGCAGCTTAGCTATCTCTGGAAACACCATATATTTT.

This chain uses TRBV18 with TRBJ1-6, with TRBD1 identical over 7 bases. There are 14 residues in the CDR3. Germline V gives CDR1 KGHSH, CDR2 LQKENI. J lost 6 bases, V lost 3 bases, and 2 bases had no gene match. The CDR3 DNA sequence: TGTGCCAGCTCACCGGGACAGAGTAATTCACCCCTCCACTTT. It specifies CASSPGQSNSPLHF.

The chain joins TRBV28 to TRBJ2-5, with 8 bases matching TRBD2. V lost 5 bases, J lost 0 bases, and 2 bases stayed unmatched. This CDR3 is 14 amino acids long. Germline CDR1 is MDHEN and CDR2 is SYDVKM. The CDR3 sequence is CASSPAGDQETQYF. CDR3 DNA sequence: TGTGCCAGCAGTCCAGCGGGGGACCAAGAGACCCAGTACTTC.

The chain employs TRBV19 and TRBJ2-7, with 8 positions matching TRBD1. The CDR3 runs to 14 residues. Trimming took 6 bases from V and 0 from J; bases not matched to a gene: 4. Germline CDR1 reads LNHDA; CDR2 reads SQIVND (reference sequence). Here the CDR3 DNA reads TGTGCCAGTAGACCGGGACAGGACTCCTACGAGCAGTACTTC. It translates to CASRPGQDSYEQYF.

This rearrangement joins TRBV5-4 to TRBJ2-1; possible D gene TRBD2, 6 bases. The CDR3 is 15 residues long. In germline, CDR1 is SGHNT, CDR2 YYREEE (reference sequence). Trimming pared 4 bases from V and 0 bases from J, leaving 11 bases between. This CDR3 reads CASSNPGASYNEQFF. In DNA form, the CDR3 reads TGTGCCAGCAGCAACCCGGGAGCCTCCTACAATGAGCAGTTCTTC.

The chain recombines TRBV7-2 with TRBJ2-2; 13 bases map to TRBD2. V lost 3 bases and J lost 6; bases outside the gene matches: 7. Germline-derived CDR1 and CDR2 are SGHTA and FQGNSA. The CDR3 extends over 17 amino acids. DNA for the CDR3: TGTGCCAGCAGCTTGACTAGCGGGGGGACACGAGCCGGGGAGCTGTTTTTT. Translation: CASSLTSGGTRAGELFF.

The gene calls are TRBV5-1 and TRBJ2-1; TRBD2 matches at 7 bases. V dropped 4 bases and J dropped 0; count of bases not matched to a gene: 4. The CDR3 is 15 residues long. CDR1 and CDR2 from the germline V gene are SGHRS and YFSETQ. The CDR3 here is CASSPERGSYNEQFF. The CDR3, as DNA: TGCGCCAGCAGCCCGGAGCGGGGCTCCTACAATGAGCAGTTCTTC.

The chain has TRBV3-1 (or the pseudogene TRBV3-2) and TRBJ2-5; D is ambiguous. The CDR3 spans 13 residues. Trimming took off 0 bases at V and 4 bases at J, with 6 bases between the two ends. CDR1 and CDR2 (germline): LGHDT, YNNKEL (reference sequence). The CDR3 DNA reads TGTGCCAGCAGCCAAGATGAGGCAGAGACCCAGTACTTC. Its translation is CASSQDEAETQYF.